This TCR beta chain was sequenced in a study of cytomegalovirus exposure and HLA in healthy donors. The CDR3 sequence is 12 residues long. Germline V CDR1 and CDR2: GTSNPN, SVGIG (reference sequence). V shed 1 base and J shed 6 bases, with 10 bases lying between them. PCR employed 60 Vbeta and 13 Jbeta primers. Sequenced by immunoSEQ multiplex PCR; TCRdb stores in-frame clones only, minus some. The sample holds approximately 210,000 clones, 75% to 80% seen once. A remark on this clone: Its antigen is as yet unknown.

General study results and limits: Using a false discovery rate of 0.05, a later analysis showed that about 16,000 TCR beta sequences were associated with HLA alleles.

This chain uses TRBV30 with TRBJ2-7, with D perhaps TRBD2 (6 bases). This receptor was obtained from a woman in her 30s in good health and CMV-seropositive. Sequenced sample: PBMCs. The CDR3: CAWSGLGGEQYF. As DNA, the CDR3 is TGTGCCTGGAGTGGTCTCGGGGGCGAGCAGTACTTC. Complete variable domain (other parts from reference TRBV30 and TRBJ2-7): SQTIHQWPATLVQPVGSPLSLECTVEGTSNPNLYWYRQAAGRGLQLLFYSVGIGQISSEVPQNLSASRPQDRQFILSSKKLLLSDSGFYLCAWSGLGGEQYFGPGTRLTVT.